A selection of T cell receptor beta chains follows, all from one sample in a study of blood T cell repertoires in COVID-19. TCRdb's table, derived via immunoSEQ multiplex PCR, lists solely in-frame clones and lacks some. Of just under 250,000 clones detected, roughly 86% appear once; the ten largest clones hold just over 3%. The specimen sequenced was peripheral blood. The source is a woman in her 30s who had recovered from COVID-19. Each CDR3 is given with its conserved first and last residue.

cdr3_length: 15
v_call: TRBV19
cdr3_aa: CAKDPGLAGLETQYF

cdr3_length: 15
v_call: TRBV9
cdr3_aa: CASSPTLGSWETQYF

cdr3_length: 16
v_call: TRBV18
cdr3_aa: CASSPGTGKTYNEQFF

cdr3_length: 14
v_call: TRBV5-1
cdr3_aa: CASRNMGAYNEQFF

cdr3_length: 13
v_call: TRBV6-5
cdr3_aa: CASRDRAFTEAFF

cdr3_length: 15
v_call: TRBV6-5
cdr3_aa: CASRPTGAPNYGYTF

cdr3_length: 15
v_call: TRBV7-7
cdr3_aa: CASSQGAGAYNEQFF

cdr3_length: 13
v_call: TRBV5-1
cdr3_aa: CASSSDRANEQFF

cdr3_length: 15
v_call: TRBV7-9
cdr3_aa: CASSLARLSGNTIYF

cdr3_length: 14
v_call: TRBV6-5
cdr3_aa: CASNTGTDYGELFF

cdr3_length: 10
v_call: TRBV5-5
cdr3_aa: CASGLPGYTF

cdr3_length: 17
v_call: TRBV21-1
cdr3_aa: CASSNAFLTGMNTEAFF

cdr3_length: 12
v_call: TRBV6-5
cdr3_aa: CASSGTEETQYF